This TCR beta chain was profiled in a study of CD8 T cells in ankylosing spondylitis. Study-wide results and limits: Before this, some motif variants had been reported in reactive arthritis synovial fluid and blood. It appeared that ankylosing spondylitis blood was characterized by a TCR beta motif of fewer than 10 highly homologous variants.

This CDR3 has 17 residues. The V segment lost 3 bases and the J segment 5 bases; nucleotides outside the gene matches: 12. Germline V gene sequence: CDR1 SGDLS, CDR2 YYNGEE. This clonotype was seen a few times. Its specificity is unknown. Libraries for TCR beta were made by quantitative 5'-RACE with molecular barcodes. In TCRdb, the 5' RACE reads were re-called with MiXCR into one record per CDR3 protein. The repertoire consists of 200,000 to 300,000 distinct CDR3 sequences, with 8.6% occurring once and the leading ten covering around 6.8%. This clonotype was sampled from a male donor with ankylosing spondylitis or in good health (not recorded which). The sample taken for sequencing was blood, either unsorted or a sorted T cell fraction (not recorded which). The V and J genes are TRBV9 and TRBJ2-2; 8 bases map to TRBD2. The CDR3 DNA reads TGTGCCAGCAGCGCCGCGCGGGGGGCACTAGTGACCGGGGAGCTGTTTTTT. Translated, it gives CASSAARGALVTGELFF.